These 17 T cell receptor beta chains came from one sample sequenced in a study of a mutant IDH1 vaccine in newly diagnosed glioma. Described time point: week 5, during vaccination. Vaccination used 300 ug of mutant IDH1 20-mer peptide per dose, with topical imiquimod. Their recognized antigens are unknown. Here immunoSEQ multiplex PCR was the method, and the copy in TCRdb shows in-frame clones only, minus some. The sample lists tens of thousands of clones; approximately 86% were seen once. Sequencing used PBMCs, obtained from a glioma patient whose treatment included an IDH1 peptide vaccine. The receptors here all came from a woman aged 18-30 years with glioma. Some clones in this sample may be carry-over from other donors' samples.

Within the sample, this clone is medium-sized (0.01 to 0.1%). The chain joins TRBV21-1 to TRBJ1-1; the listed D gene, TRBD1, was not tested against the DNA. TRBV21-1 has pseudogene status. This CDR3 is built from 16 residues. CDR3 coding DNA: TGTGCCAGCAGCTATCTGATAGGGCAGGGGTACACTGAAGCTTTCTTT. This translates into CASSYLIGQGYTEAFF.

The rearrangement uses TRBV12-5 and TRBJ2-5; 8 nucleotides align to TRBD2. Per the germline V gene, CDR1 is LGHNT and CDR2 is FRNRAP. V gave up 2 bases and J gave up 5 bases; unmatched junction bases: 7. The length of the CDR3 is 15 residues. The CDR3 coding sequence is TGTGCTAGTGGTTTGAACACGGGAGGGCGGGAGACCCAGTACTTC. Its protein product is CASGLNTGGRETQYF.

This chain uses TRBV28 with TRBJ1-5; the D is unclear. V was pared by 7 bases and J by 0 bases, with 16 bases between. This CDR3 contains 16 residues. Germline lookup yields CDR1 MDHEN and CDR2 SYDVKM. CDR3 coding DNA: TGTGCCAGCACCCTACGGACCTTATATAGCAATCAGCCCCAGCATTTT. Translating gives CASTLRTLYSNQPQHF.

The CDR3 protein is CASWGSSQSTGELHYEQYF. Here the CDR3 DNA reads TGTGCCAGCTGGGGAAGCTCCCAATCGACGGGGGAGCTTCACTACGAGCAGTACTTC. This chain uses TRBV2 with TRBJ2-7; the D gene is possibly TRBD2 (6 bases). Trimming cost V 8 bases and J 3 bases, with 32 bases left between them. This CDR3 spans 19 amino acids. Germline lookup yields CDR1 SNHLY and CDR2 FYNNEI.

This chain uses TRBV19 with TRBJ1-5; 9 positions match TRBD1. Per the germline V gene, CDR1 is LNHDA and CDR2 is SQIVND (reference sequence). V shed 7 bases, J shed 4 bases, and the junction held 8 bases outside the gene matches. There are 15 residues in the CDR3. CDR3 sequence: CASTLDRGWNQPQHF. The CDR3 DNA follows: TGTGCCAGTACTCTGGACAGGGGTTGGAATCAGCCCCAGCATTTT.

The J gene is TRBJ2-2, the V gene TRBV12-5, with 8 bases matching TRBD2. CDR3 length: 17 residues. Trimming took 5 bases from V and 3 from J; bases not matched to a gene: 11. CDR1 and CDR2 (germline): LGHNT, FRNRAP. CDR3 DNA sequence: TGTGCTAGTGGTCCATCTCGGGGGGGGTTTTACACCGGGGAGCTGTTTTTT. Amino acids: CASGPSRGGFYTGELFF.

This chain uses TRBV7-8 with TRBJ2-5, with 10 bases matching TRBD1. Germline V CDR1 and CDR2: SGHVS, FQNEAQ. This CDR3 has 13 amino acids. V lost 5 bases to trimming and J lost 11 bases; unmatched junction nucleotides: 8. The CDR3 loop reads CASSRDRGGEQYF. The CDR3, as DNA: TGTGCCAGCAGCCGGGACAGGGGTGGAGAGCAGTACTTC.

This clone occurred a few times. V is TRBV6-5 and J is TRBJ1-1, with unresolved D. Trimming pared 3 bases from V and 3 bases from J, leaving 11 bases between. Germline CDR1 reads MNHEY; CDR2 reads SVGAGI. The CDR3 runs to 14 residues. CDR3 DNA sequence: TGTGCCAGCAGTTATGAGTATCGGGACACTGAAGCTTTCTTT. It translates to CASSYEYRDTEAFF.

The rearrangement joins TRBV27 to TRBJ1-6; D not certain. CDR1 is MNHEY and CDR2 is SMNVEV in the germline V gene (reference sequence). V was pared by 4 bases and J by 2 bases, with 6 bases between. CDR3 size: 14 residues. CDR3 loop: CASSWEAYNSPLHF. The CDR3 coding sequence is TGTGCCAGCAGTTGGGAGGCCTATAATTCACCCCTCCACTTT.

The chain recombines TRBV5-1 with TRBJ2-7; possible D gene TRBD2, 6 bases. The germline V gene has CDR1 SGHRS and CDR2 YFSETQ. Trimming stripped 1 base from V and 2 bases from J, with 13 bases between. The CDR3 is made up of 15 amino acids. The CDR3 DNA follows: TGCGCCAGCAGCTTGAGGGGACTCTTTCCCTACGAGCAGTACTTC. Translated: CASSLRGLFPYEQYF. Using reference TRBV5-1 and TRBJ2-7 for the parts outside the CDR3, the full variable domain is KAGVTQTPRYLIKTRGQQVTLSCSPISGHRSVSWYQQTPGQGLQFLFEYFSETQRNKGNFPGRFSGRQFSNSRSEMNVSTLELGDSALYLCASSLRGLFPYEQYFGPGTRLTVT.

Concerning this clone itself: Different DNA sequences within this sample yield the same CDR3. The CDR3 sequence is CASSQERVRSYEQYF. For the CDR3, the DNA is TGCGCCAGCAGCCAAGAGAGGGTCCGATCCTACGAGCAGTACTTC. The chain is built from TRBV4-3 and TRBJ2-7; tentatively, D is TRBD2 (5 bases). From germline, CDR1 is LGHNA and CDR2 YSLEER. Trimming stripped 0 bases from V and 1 base from J, with 10 bases between. There are 15 residues in the CDR3.

The chain links TRBV10-3 to TRBJ2-2; 9 positions agree with TRBD1. After removal of 10 bases from V and 6 bases from J, the junction contained 12 bases not matched to a gene. The CDR3 runs 15 residues. Germline lookup yields CDR1 ENHRY and CDR2 SYGVKD. The CDR3 DNA sequence: TGTGCCAGCTCCGGGACAGGGTCGTCCGCCGGGGAGCTGTTTTTT. This sequence encodes CASSGTGSSAGELFF.

CDR3 DNA sequence: TGTGCCAGCAGCGGAACGGGAGGCCCCTACGAGCAGTACTTC. Translation gives CASSGTGGPYEQYF. The chain joins TRBV9 to TRBJ2-7, with 7 bases that match TRBD2. V lost 3 bases and J lost 2; bases outside the gene matches: 5. This CDR3 contains 14 residues. Germline V gives CDR1 SGDLS, CDR2 YYNGEE.

The rearrangement joins TRBV6-5 to TRBJ1-2; the D gene is possibly TRBD1 (6 bases). The CDR3 totals 14 residues. CDR1 is MNHEY, CDR2 SVGAGI, per germline. V was shortened by 2 bases and J by 4 bases, with 11 bases between the two germline ends. This CDR3 is CASSYSRGTYGYTF. DNA of the CDR3: TGTGCCAGCAGTTACAGTAGGGGGACCTATGGCTACACCTTC.

This sequence joins TRBV5-4 and TRBJ2-7; weak D call: TRBD2 (5 bases). The CDR3 totals 15 residues. The V and J ends lost 0 bases and 4 bases respectively, with 14 bases between them. Germline values: CDR1 SGHNT, CDR2 YYREEE (reference sequence). DNA for the CDR3: TGTGCCAGCAGCTTGGTTGAGGGCGCGTCTTACGAGCAGTACTTC. Its translation: CASSLVEGASYEQYF.

Here the CDR3 reads CASSQYRQGRAGYTF. In DNA form, the CDR3 reads TGCGCCAGCAGCCAATATCGGCAGGGAAGGGCTGGCTACACCTTC. The chain employs TRBV4-3 and TRBJ1-2; maybe TRBD1 (5 bases). Germline CDR1 reads LGHNA; CDR2 reads YSLEER. This CDR3 is built from 15 residues. V lost 2 bases and J 7 bases, leaving 17 bases between the germline ends.

J is TRBJ2-7 and V is TRBV5-6, with 8 bases identical to TRBD2. The CDR3 has 15 amino acids. Losses at the gene ends were 1 base for V and 0 bases for J; bases not matched to a gene: 3. Looked up from germline, CDR1 is SGHDT and CDR2 is YYEEEE. The CDR3 protein is CASSLFAGGSYEQYF. CDR3 DNA: TGTGCCAGCAGCTTGTTCGCGGGGGGCTCCTACGAGCAGTACTTC. Filled out from reference TRBV5-6 and TRBJ2-7, the complete variable domain reads DAGVTQSPTHLIKTRGQQVTLRCSPKSGHDTVSWYQQALGQGPQFIFQYYEEEERQRGNFPDRFSGHQFPNYSSELNVNALLLGDSALYLCASSLFAGGSYEQYFGPGTRLTVT.